The present T cell receptor beta chain was sequenced within a study of post-analysis software for immune sequencing data. Looking at the study overall: Patients with relapsing-remitting, secondary progressive and progressive-relapsing multiple sclerosis courses were all represented.

Concerning this clonotype itself: The antigen remains undetermined.

There are 16 residues in the CDR3. CDR1 is MGHDK and CDR2 is SYGVNS in the germline V gene. V lost 3 bases and J 2 bases, leaving 17 bases between the germline ends. Sequencing libraries made from TCR beta cDNA carried unique molecular identifiers. TCRdb re-called the PCR reads with MiXCR, one entry per CDR3 protein. The sample carries some 690,000 distinct CDR3 sequences, 59% recorded once. Regarding the study as a whole: The study found TRBV5-6, TRBV5-1 and TRBV20-1 among a few TRBV segments more frequent in patients than controls. Samples sharing a preparation batch grouped tightly together when assessed by F measure.

The source material was blood. The rearrangement uses TRBV25-1 and TRBJ2-7; D is perhaps TRBD2 (5 bases). The sequence was collected from a girl aged 2 to 10 with multiple sclerosis. Written as DNA, the CDR3 is TGTGCCAGCAGTGATGGTGGTGGCGGGCGACCCTACGAGCAGTACTTC. Its translation is CASSDGGGGRPYEQYF.